Each of the 21 T cell receptor beta chains below was sequenced from the same sample in a study of post-analysis software for immune sequencing data. TCR beta cDNA libraries had unique molecular identifiers. TCRdb re-analysed the PCR reads in MiXCR, keeping a single row per CDR3 protein. The sample includes about 540,000 distinct CDR3 sequences, 34% of them seen just once. Overall study findings and caveats: TRBV5-6, TRBV5-1 and TRBV20-1 were among several TRBV segments more frequent in patients than controls.

No cognate antigen is known for these TCRs. Sequencing was carried out using blood. The source is a girl aged 2 to 17 with multiple sclerosis.

V usage is TRBV20-1 and J usage is TRBJ2-3; D may be TRBD2 (7 bases). Trimming left V 3 bases short and J 12 bases short, with 16 bases between. Per germline, CDR1 DFQATT and CDR2 SNEGSKA (reference sequence). This CDR3 is built from 12 residues. This CDR3 is CSASVRAGAQYF. DNA for the CDR3: TGCAGTGCTAGCGTTAGGGCGGGGGCACAGTATTTT.

J is TRBJ1-2 and V is TRBV4-1, with D perhaps TRBD1 (5 bases). Germline V CDR1 and CDR2: MGHRA, YSYEKL. The CDR3 is made up of 17 amino acids. Trimming shortened V by 4 bases and J by 2 bases, and 20 bases separated the two germline ends. The CDR3 sequence: CASSRQPVIGENYGYTF. The CDR3 coding sequence is TGCGCCAGCAGCCGACAACCAGTGATAGGGGAAAACTATGGCTACACCTTC.

The chain combines TRBV24-1 with TRBJ1-1; D may be TRBD1 (6 bases). The ends were cut back, 3 bases at V and 2 bases at J, with 12 bases in the middle. The CDR3 spans 15 residues. CDR1 is KGHDR and CDR2 is SFDVKD in the germline V gene. The CDR3 region has the DNA TGTGCCACCAGTGATGCCACAGGGATTAACACTGAAGCTTTCTTT. It yields the protein CATSDATGINTEAFF.

This chain links TRBV6-6 with TRBJ2-3; maybe TRBD2 (6 bases). Between the trimmed V and J ends, which lost 5 bases and 9 bases, there was a span of 15 bases. The length of the CDR3 is 13 residues. Per germline, CDR1 MNHNY and CDR2 SVGAGI (reference sequence). The CDR3 region is CASSPGDSWTQYF. In nucleotides, the CDR3 is TGTGCCAGCAGTCCTGGGGACTCCTGGACGCAGTATTTT.

V is TRBV18 and J is TRBJ2-7; the D is unclear. The CDR3 extends over 14 amino acids. V was pared by 6 bases and J by 4 bases, with 16 bases between. Germline CDR1 KGHSH, CDR2 LQKENI. CDR3 amino acids: CASSPYPTEYEQYF. In nucleotides, the CDR3 is TGTGCCAGCTCCCCTTACCCGACTGAGTACGAGCAGTACTTC.

In DNA, the CDR3 is TGCGCCAGCAGCCCTGCGGCCAGATTCGGAGGTGAAAAACTGTTTTTT. It encodes CASSPAARFGGEKLFF. The rearrangement uses TRBV5-1 and TRBJ1-4, with no clear D. The CDR3 spans 16 residues. V was trimmed by 4 bases and J by 7 bases, leaving 20 bases between them. Germline V gene lookup returns CDR1 SGHRS and CDR2 YFSETQ. The full variable domain, rest sourced from reference TRBV5-1 and TRBJ1-4, is KAGVTQTPRYLIKTRGQQVTLSCSPISGHRSVSWYQQTPGQGLQFLFEYFSETQRNKGNFPGRFSGRQFSNSRSEMNVSTLELGDSALYLCASSPAARFGGEKLFFGSGTQLSVL.

The CDR3 region is CASSLSGGELGEQFF. The DNA for the CDR3 is TGTGCCAGCAGTTTATCTGGTGGGGAATTGGGGGAGCAGTTCTTC. V is TRBV12-3 or TRBV12-4 and J is TRBJ2-1; no reliable D call. Trimming removed 2 bases from V and 10 bases from J, with 18 bases in between. The CDR3 contains 15 residues.

This clonotype was recorded a few times. The CDR3 region is CATSRDRGDEQFF. CDR3 DNA sequence: TGTGCCACCAGCAGAGATCGTGGGGATGAGCAGTTCTTC. The chain is built from TRBV15 and TRBJ2-1, with D uncertain. CDR1 is LNHNV, CDR2 YYDKDF, per germline (reference sequence). The CDR3 consists of 13 residues. The ends were cut back, 0 bases at V and 8 bases at J, with 8 bases in the middle.

This chain connects TRBV2 to TRBJ2-7; D is tentatively TRBD1 or TRBD2 (6 bases each). CDR3 length: 15 amino acids. Per the germline V gene, CDR1 is SNHLY and CDR2 is FYNNEI. V shed 1 base and J shed 1 base, with 11 bases lying between them. The CDR3 nucleotides read TGTGCCAGCAGTGAAGGATGGGGGGCATCCTACGAGCAGTACTTC. As protein: CASSEGWGASYEQYF. Looking up the rest from reference TRBV2 and TRBJ2-7 gives the full variable domain: EPEVTQTPSHQVTQMGQEVILRCVPISNHLYFYWYRQILGQKVEFLVSFYNNEISEKSEIFDDQFSVERPDGSNFTLKIRSTKLEDSAMYFCASSEGWGASYEQYFGPGTRLTVT.

The gene calls are TRBV6-6 and TRBJ1-5; no firm D call. This CDR3 is built from 13 residues. Germline V gives CDR1 MNHNY, CDR2 SVGAGI (reference sequence). V lost 6 bases and J lost 7, with 13 bases in between. The CDR3 nucleotides read TGTGCCAGCAGGCCGGAGGGCGCCCAGCCCCAGCATTTT. Its protein is CASRPEGAQPQHF.

This clonotype was seen a few times. The genes are TRBV5-1 and TRBJ2-1, with 11 nucleotides matching TRBD2. The length of the CDR3 is 15 residues. CDR1 SGHRS and CDR2 YFSETQ come from the germline V gene. V trimming: 3 bases; J trimming: 9 bases; junction bases outside the gene matches: 8. The CDR3 sequence is CASSSTSGGMGEQFF. The CDR3 DNA reads as TGCGCCAGCAGCTCTACTAGCGGGGGAATGGGTGAGCAGTTCTTC.

This clonotype was seen a handful of times. The chain recombines TRBV24-1 with TRBJ2-3; D is undetermined. The CDR3 loop spans 15 amino acids. Germline loops: CDR1 KGHDR, CDR2 SFDVKD. The V end was cut by 3 bases, the J end by 4 bases, with 13 bases between. CDR3 bases: TGTGCCACCAGTGATCCTGAAGGGCCCGCAGATACGCAGTATTTT. This gives the protein CATSDPEGPADTQYF.

This clonotype has a handful of counts. J is TRBJ2-7 and V is TRBV28; D might be TRBD1 (5 bases). Germline values: CDR1 MDHEN, CDR2 SYDVKM. V gave up 9 bases and J gave up 4 bases, with 16 bases separating them. The CDR3 extends over 13 amino acids. The CDR3 reads CASDQGDRYEQYF. CDR3 nucleotides: TGTGCCAGTGATCAAGGGGATCGTTACGAGCAGTACTTC.

Comment on this clonotype: This may arise from a read error, as a much more abundant clone is one base away. This chain joins TRBV3-1 and TRBJ2-7; D remains ambiguous. The end of the DNA aligns better with TRBJ2-5, so the J call may be wrong. CDR1 and CDR2 from the germline V gene are LGHDT and YNNKEL (reference sequence). CDR3 length equals 13 residues. The CDR3 DNA sequence: TGTGCCAGCAGCCAAGATGACGCAGAGACCCAGTACTTC. Protein product: CASSQDDAETQYF.

V is TRBV29-1 and J is TRBJ2-7; D perhaps matches TRBD2 (6 bases). Germline CDR1 and CDR2: SQVTM and ANQGSEA. The CDR3 totals 14 residues. Between the trimmed V and J ends, which lost 1 base and 2 bases, there was a span of 12 bases. CDR3 amino acids: CSVEVAGPPYEQYF. CDR3 nucleotides: TGCAGCGTTGAAGTCGCGGGGCCCCCCTACGAGCAGTACTTC.

V gene TRBV4-1 combines with J gene TRBJ2-7; D perhaps matches TRBD1 (6 bases). CDR1 MGHRA and CDR2 YSYEKL come from the germline V gene. Trimming left V 1 base short and J 4 bases short, with 17 bases between. The CDR3 covers 16 residues. The CDR3 region is CASSQGPTAGAYEQYF. For the CDR3, the DNA is TGCGCCAGCAGCCAAGGCCCAACGGCAGGGGCGTACGAGCAGTACTTC.

The V call is TRBV7-9, the J call TRBJ1-6; 10 bases map to TRBD1. The V segment lost 5 bases and the J segment 10 bases; nucleotides outside the gene matches: 8. The germline V gene has CDR1 SEHNR and CDR2 FQNEAQ (reference sequence). The CDR3 contains 15 residues. CDR3 sequence: CASSRGQGERSPLHF. Written as DNA, the CDR3 is TGTGCCAGCAGCCGAGGACAGGGGGAAAGATCACCCCTCCACTTT.

This clonotype was detected a few times. The chain is built from TRBV7-2 and TRBJ2-4; D is tentatively TRBD1 or TRBD2 (5 bases each). With 2 bases removed from V and 0 bases from J, the gap between germline ends came to 8 bases. Germline V gene sequence: CDR1 SGHTA, CDR2 FQGNSA. The CDR3 has 15 amino acids. The CDR3: CASSLIGTAKNIQYF. The CDR3 bases are TGTGCCAGCAGCTTAATCGGGACAGCCAAAAACATTCAGTACTTC.

The CDR3 coding sequence is TGTGCCAGCCGCCCGACTAGCGGGGGGGCTGGGTACAATGAGCAGTTCTTC. It codes for CASRPTSGGAGYNEQFF. This chain joins TRBV3-1 and TRBJ2-1; 14 bases fit TRBD2. J lost 4 bases, V lost 8 bases, and 10 bases had no gene match. This CDR3 is 17 amino acids long. The germline gives CDR1 LGHDT, CDR2 YNNKEL (reference sequence).

The rearrangement links TRBV29-1 to TRBJ2-7, with D perhaps TRBD1 (6 bases). This CDR3 is 13 amino acids long. V was pared by 6 bases and J by 3 bases, with 15 bases between. From germline, CDR1 is SQVTM and CDR2 ANQGSEA. The CDR3 bases are TGCAGCGTATTAGAGGACAGAAGCTACGAGCAGTACTTC. Its protein is CSVLEDRSYEQYF.

The chain employs TRBV7-8 and TRBJ2-2; a weak D match, TRBD2 (6 bases). The CDR3 has 15 amino acids. Trimming removed 5 bases at V and 3 bases at J, with 13 bases between. Germline V gene lookup returns CDR1 SGHVS and CDR2 FQNEAQ. The CDR3 nucleotides read TGTGCCAGCAGCCGTCGAGGAGGGTACACCGGGGAGCTGTTTTTT. Translating it yields CASSRRGGYTGELFF.